The 31 T cell receptor beta chains reported below all come from one sample, sequenced in a study of blood T cell repertoires in COVID-19. Data came from immunoSEQ multiplex PCR; TCRdb stores just in-frame clones and leaves some out. In the table there are about 180,000 clones, 88% of which are singletons. Sequenced sample: PBMCs or T cells enriched from blood (not recorded which). All receptors derive from a woman younger than 35 who had recovered from COVID-19.

V usage is TRBV24-1 and J usage is TRBJ2-3, with 7 bases that match TRBD2. Germline CDR1 reads KGHDR; CDR2 reads SFDVKD. The CDR3 is 19 residues long. The junction had 17 bases not matched to a gene; V was cut back by 0 bases and J by 6 bases. The CDR3 DNA follows: TGTGCCACCAGTGATTTGCAGGACGAGGGAGGGGCCCCCGGGGATACGCAGTATTTT. Translation: CATSDLQDEGGAPGDTQYF.

The rearrangement uses TRBV7-8 and TRBJ2-3, with D tentatively TRBD2 (5 bases). CDR1 is SGHVS and CDR2 is FQNEAQ in the germline V gene. The CDR3 has 14 residues. V was pared by 6 bases and J by 5 bases, with 15 bases between. The CDR3 region has the DNA TGTGCCAGCAGACCCACTAGTGCCGGAGATACGCAGTATTTT. Translating it yields CASRPTSAGDTQYF.

Concerning this clone: This same CDR3 is encoded by further DNA sequences in the sample. This chain links TRBV28 with TRBJ1-1; 7 bases are shared with TRBD1. After removal of 2 bases from V and 4 bases from J, the junction contained 1 base not matched to a gene. Germline loops: CDR1 MDHEN, CDR2 SYDVKM. CDR3 length: 13 amino acids. The CDR3: CASSLQGGTEAFF. The CDR3 nucleotides are TGTGCCAGCAGTTTACAGGGGGGCACTGAAGCTTTCTTT.

The CDR3 loop is CASSLDRGLYGTEAFF. CDR3 nucleotides: TGTGCCAGCAGTTTAGACAGGGGGCTTTATGGCACTGAAGCTTTCTTT. The J gene is TRBJ1-1, the V gene TRBV27, with 10 bases matching TRBD1. CDR1 and CDR2 from the germline V gene are MNHEY and SMNVEV (reference sequence). V dropped 2 bases and J dropped 4; count of bases not matched to a gene: 7. This CDR3 comprises 16 residues.

This rearrangement joins TRBV27 to TRBJ1-4; D is unresolved. V was trimmed by 1 base and J by 4 bases, leaving 10 bases between them. The CDR3 has 15 residues. CDR1 is MNHEY, CDR2 SMNVEV, per germline (reference sequence). The CDR3 bases are TGTGCCAGCAGTTTATATGCAGCGGGTAATGAAAAACTGTTTTTT. Translation: CASSLYAAGNEKLFF.

This clone was seen a few times. This rearrangement joins TRBV5-1 to TRBJ2-7, with TRBD2 as a possible D gene (6 bases). The V end lost 0 bases, the J end lost 2 bases, and 12 bases lay between the germline ends. This CDR3 has 15 residues. CDR1 is SGHRS and CDR2 is YFSETQ in the germline V gene. CDR3 sequence: CASSLGRTTAYEQYF. DNA of the CDR3: TGCGCCAGCAGCTTGGGCAGGACTACCGCCTACGAGCAGTACTTC.

This clone was counted only a few times. The chain uses TRBV4-1 and TRBJ1-1, with a weak D call TRBD1 (6 bases). The germline gives CDR1 MGHRA, CDR2 YSYEKL. The V end was cut by 3 bases, the J end by 0 bases, with 14 bases between. The CDR3 loop spans 16 amino acids. Written as DNA, the CDR3 is TGCGCCAGCAGCCACCCAACAGGGAAATTGAACACTGAAGCTTTCTTT. Translating gives CASSHPTGKLNTEAFF.

This rearrangement joins TRBV4-2 to TRBJ1-2; a weak D match, TRBD1 (5 bases). The germline CDR1 and CDR2 sequences are LGHNA and YNFKEQ. There are 13 residues in the CDR3. V was pared by 0 bases and J by 8 bases, with 10 bases between. The CDR3 DNA reads TGTGCCAGCAGCCAAGATACGGCAGGGGGCTACACCTTC. This encodes CASSQDTAGGYTF.

The rearrangement links TRBV28 to TRBJ2-7, with 7 bases identical to TRBD2. The CDR3 runs to 12 residues. The germline V gene has CDR1 MDHEN and CDR2 SYDVKM. Trimming cost V 8 bases and J 4 bases; bases outside gene matches: 5. The CDR3 is CASGEGGYEQYF. The CDR3 bases are TGTGCCAGCGGGGAGGGCGGGTACGAGCAGTACTTC.

The chain combines TRBV4-1 with TRBJ2-7; 10 positions agree with TRBD2. The CDR3 covers 15 residues. Germline trimming cut 4 bases from V and 5 bases from J; bases unmatched to any gene: 8. Per germline, CDR1 MGHRA and CDR2 YSYEKL. The CDR3 DNA is TGCGCCAGCAGCCTAGCTAGCGGGAGAATCGACGAGCAGTACTTC. Residues: CASSLASGRIDEQYF.

This chain connects TRBV19 to TRBJ1-4; D is possibly TRBD1 (5 bases). CDR1 is LNHDA, CDR2 SQIVND, per germline (reference sequence). There are 16 residues in the CDR3. Deletions cut 8 bases from V and 0 bases from J, with 16 bases between. DNA of the CDR3: TGTGCCAGTCTGCCGACAGATCTTGCAACTAATGAAAAACTGTTTTTT. This translates into CASLPTDLATNEKLFF. The variable domain in full, with the rest retrieved from reference TRBV19 and TRBJ1-4, is DGGITQSPKYLFRKEGQNVTLSCEQNLNHDAMYWYRQDPGQGLRLIYYSQIVNDFQKGDIAEGYSVSREKKESFPLTVTSAQKNPTAFYLCASLPTDLATNEKLFFGSGTQLSVL.

CDR3 DNA sequence: TGTGCCATCAGTGAGTCGGAGGGGGGAAACACCATATATTTT. Encoded protein: CAISESEGGNTIYF. The V gene is TRBV10-3, the J gene TRBJ1-3; TRBD1 might be the D (5 bases). This CDR3 spans 14 amino acids. The germline V gene encodes CDR1 ENHRY and CDR2 SYGVKD. V was pared by 0 bases and J by 4 bases, with 7 bases between.

V gene TRBV7-2 combines with J gene TRBJ1-1; D remains unclear. There are 14 residues in the CDR3. The ends were cut back, 2 bases at V and 0 bases at J, with 7 bases in the middle. The germline V gene has CDR1 SGHTA and CDR2 FQGNSA. CDR3 amino acids: CASSLQRMNTEAFF. CDR3 bases: TGTGCCAGCAGCTTACAGCGGATGAACACTGAAGCTTTCTTT.

This clone was counted between two and nine times. V usage is TRBV7-8 and J usage is TRBJ2-7, with TRBD1 matching over 9 bases. Germline V gene sequence: CDR1 SGHVS, CDR2 FQNEAQ. With V trimmed by 5 bases and J by 4 bases, 15 bases remained unmatched. The CDR3 is made up of 17 amino acids. CDR3: CASSRRGPLGQGYEQYF. The CDR3 DNA reads as TGTGCCAGCAGCCGGAGGGGCCCCCTGGGACAGGGTTACGAGCAGTACTTC. The complete variable domain, with remaining parts taken from reference TRBV7-8 and TRBJ2-7, reads GAGVSQSPRYKVAKRGQDVALRCDPISGHVSLFWYQQALGQGPEFLTYFQNEAQLDKSGLPSDRFFAERPEGSVSTLKIQRTQQEDSAVYLCASSRRGPLGQGYEQYFGPGTRLTVT.

The chain uses TRBV5-8 and TRBJ1-4; the match to TRBD1 covers 9 bases. The CDR3 covers 15 residues. The V and J ends lost 0 bases and 4 bases, in that order; junction bases with no gene match: 1. The V gene's germline CDR1 is SGHTS and CDR2 YDEGEE. The CDR3 DNA reads as TGTGCCAGCAGCTTGGCGGGACAGGGTAATGAAAAACTGTTTTTT. Its protein is CASSLAGQGNEKLFF.

The chain is built from TRBV28 and TRBJ2-3; a possible D gene is TRBD2 (5 bases). This CDR3 contains 14 residues. Germline CDR1 is MDHEN and CDR2 is SYDVKM. V dropped 2 bases and J dropped 2 bases, with 8 bases sitting between them. CDR3 DNA sequence: TGTGCCAGCAGTTTAACCGGGGACACAGATACGCAGTATTTT. Its protein product is CASSLTGDTDTQYF.

The chain has TRBV10-1 and TRBJ1-5; 11 bases are shared with TRBD1. Germline-derived CDR1 and CDR2 are WNHNN and SYGVQD (reference sequence). The CDR3 is made up of 18 amino acids. The V and J ends lost 0 bases and 5 bases, in that order; junction bases with no gene match: 9. CDR3 in DNA: TGCGCCAGCAGTGAGTCATTGGGACAGGGGGAAGTAGATCAGCCCCAGCATTTT. This sequence encodes CASSESLGQGEVDQPQHF.

This clone was recorded once. The rearrangement joins TRBV28 to TRBJ2-1; 12 bases agree with TRBD2. There are 18 residues in the CDR3. Germline trimming cut 6 bases from V and 0 bases from J; bases unmatched to any gene: 9. The germline CDR1 and CDR2 sequences are MDHEN and SYDVKM. CDR3 protein: CASRTSGSLRSSYNEQFF. The CDR3 nucleotides read TGTGCCAGCAGGACTAGCGGGAGCCTTAGGAGCTCCTACAATGAGCAGTTCTTC.

The rearrangement links TRBV7-6 to TRBJ2-2; D perhaps matches TRBD1 (6 bases). CDR3 size: 16 residues. Germline V gives CDR1 SGHVS, CDR2 FNYEAQ. V lost 5 bases and J lost 6, with 19 bases in between. CDR3 DNA sequence: TGTGCCAGCAGCCAAAACCAGGGGCTTCTTTCCGGGGAGCTGTTTTTT. Its protein product is CASSQNQGLLSGELFF. Full variable domain (outside the CDR3, taken from reference TRBV7-6 and TRBJ2-2): GAGVSQSPRYKVTKRGQDVALRCDPISGHVSLYWYRQALGQGPEFLTYFNYEAQQDKSGLPNDRFSAERPEGSISTLTIQRTEQRDSAMYRCASSQNQGLLSGELFFGEGSRLTVL.

The chain couples TRBV7-9 to TRBJ2-5; maybe TRBD2 (5 bases). The V gene's germline CDR1 is SEHNR and CDR2 FQNEAQ (reference sequence). V lost 1 base and J lost 5, with 14 bases in between. This CDR3 contains 15 residues. The DNA of the CDR3 is TGTGCCAGCAGCTTAGTCAGGCCGGGCGGGGAGACCCAGTACTTC. Its protein product is CASSLVRPGGETQYF.

This chain connects TRBV28 to TRBJ2-2, with 8 bases identical to TRBD1. J gave up 0 bases and V 6 bases, and 0 bases lay outside the gene matches. In germline, CDR1 is MDHEN, CDR2 SYDVKM. The CDR3 is 14 residues long. Written as DNA, the CDR3 is TGTGCCAGCAGGACAGGGGCGAACACCGGGGAGCTGTTTTTT. Its translation is CASRTGANTGELFF.

The gene calls are TRBV7-3 and TRBJ2-3, with D hard to call. CDR3 length: 13 amino acids. V gave up 3 bases and J gave up 8 bases, with 12 bases separating them. Germline values: CDR1 SGHTA, CDR2 FQGTGA. The CDR3 loop is CASSFDLVATQYF. The CDR3 DNA sequence: TGTGCCAGCAGCTTCGATTTAGTTGCTACGCAGTATTTT.

J is TRBJ2-5 and V is TRBV9; 7 positions agree with TRBD1. Germline CDR1 reads SGDLS; CDR2 reads YYNGEE. Trimming removed 3 bases from V and 2 bases from J; junction bases left unmatched: 7. The CDR3 length is 15 residues. CDR3 loop: CASSADGTEQETQYF. The CDR3 nucleotides are TGTGCCAGCAGCGCGGACGGGACAGAACAAGAGACCCAGTACTTC.

This clone showed up just once. This chain connects TRBV3-1 (or the pseudogene TRBV3-2) to TRBJ2-7, with 12 bases lining up with TRBD2. The J segment lost 3 bases and the V segment lost 0 bases, leaving 15 bases of the junction unmatched. The germline V gene encodes CDR1 LGHDT and CDR2 YNNKEL (reference sequence). The length of the CDR3 is 20 residues. The CDR3 bases are TGTGCCAGCAGCCAAGATAAGGGACAGAGACTAGCGGGGGCCTACTACGAGCAGTACTTC. Protein sequence: CASSQDKGQRLAGAYYEQYF.

This clone was picked up a small number of times. The chain uses TRBV6-4 and TRBJ1-5, with TRBD1 as a possible D gene (5 bases). The CDR3 extends over 14 amino acids. The ends were cut back, 3 bases at V and 2 bases at J, with 8 bases in the middle. Per germline, CDR1 MRHNA and CDR2 SNTAGT. CDR3 DNA sequence: TGTGCCAGCAGTGAGGGAGGGGGCAATCAGCCCCAGCATTTT. This encodes CASSEGGGNQPQHF.

The chain combines TRBV27 with TRBJ2-1, with TRBD2 identical over 7 bases. The CDR3 runs 13 residues. Germline CDR1 and CDR2: MNHEY and SMNVEV (reference sequence). V dropped 2 bases and J dropped 7; count of bases not matched to a gene: 2. This CDR3 is CASSLGRGNEQFF. In DNA, the CDR3 is TGTGCCAGCAGTTTAGGGCGGGGGAATGAGCAGTTCTTC.

The CDR3 DNA reads TGTGCCAGCAGCTTGTACGGGGATATGGTTCCGTTCTTC. Encoded protein: CASSLYGDMVPFF. This chain links TRBV5-4 with TRBJ2-1; D perhaps matches TRBD2 (5 bases). Looked up from germline, CDR1 is SGHNT and CDR2 is YYREEE (reference sequence). This CDR3 is built from 13 residues. V was cut by 1 base and J by 15 bases, with 17 bases left in between.

The J gene is TRBJ1-1, the V gene TRBV19; 7 positions match TRBD1. Germline V CDR1 and CDR2: LNHDA, SQIVND (reference sequence). J lost 0 bases, V lost 8 bases, and 3 bases had no gene match. CDR3 length: 13 residues. Here the CDR3 reads CASRTGMNTEAFF. In nucleotides, the CDR3 is TGTGCCAGTCGGACAGGCATGAACACTGAAGCTTTCTTT.

The chain links TRBV28 to TRBJ2-7; TRBD2 is a possible D gene (6 bases). V gave up 6 bases and J gave up 2 bases, with 11 bases separating them. There are 13 residues in the CDR3. Germline CDR1 reads MDHEN; CDR2 reads SYDVKM. CDR3 sequence: CASRSGLTYEQYF. CDR3 bases: TGTGCCAGCAGAAGCGGGCTGACCTACGAGCAGTACTTC.

The rearrangement links TRBV29-1 to TRBJ1-5; no clear D gene. The CDR3 has 14 amino acids. V was clipped by 0 bases and J by 2 bases, with 8 bases between them. Germline V gene data show CDR1 as SQVTM and CDR2 as ANQGSEA. Written as DNA, the CDR3 is TGCAGCGTTGAAGACCCGCCAGGCAATCAGCCCCAGCATTTT. It codes for CSVEDPPGNQPQHF.

The chain is built from TRBV27 and TRBJ1-2, with TRBD1 identical over 8 bases. Trimming cost V 5 bases and J 6 bases; bases outside gene matches: 8. The CDR3 runs to 14 residues. Germline values: CDR1 MNHEY, CDR2 SMNVEV (reference sequence). The CDR3 DNA is TGTGCCAGCAGTCCTACCGGACAGGGCCATGGCTACACCTTC. It specifies CASSPTGQGHGYTF.